The 21 T cell receptor beta chains below come from one sample, sequenced in a study of blood T cell repertoires in COVID-19. Sequenced by immunoSEQ multiplex PCR; TCRdb stores in-frame clones only, minus some. The table lists about 280,000 clones, roughly 90% of them singletons. The sample taken for sequencing was PBMCs or T cells enriched from blood (not recorded which). The source of these receptors is a woman aged 60 to 75 who had recovered from COVID-19.

The gene calls are TRBV23-1 and TRBJ1-1; D not resolved. TRBV23-1 has ORF status, its function being uncertain. The CDR3 is made up of 13 amino acids. V lost 0 bases and J lost 0, with 2 bases in between. CDR3 sequence reads: CASSQSLNTEAFF. Here the CDR3 DNA reads TGCGCCAGCAGTCAATCCTTGAACACTGAAGCTTTCTTT.

The chain combines TRBV5-1 with TRBJ2-2; no definite D call. The CDR3 contains 16 residues. Germline values: CDR1 SGHRS, CDR2 YFSETQ. Trimming pared 2 bases from V and 0 bases from J, leaving 11 bases between. CDR3 nucleotide sequence: TGCGCCAGCAGCTTAATTTTTTTCGCGAACACCGGGGAGCTGTTTTTT. Translation gives CASSLIFFANTGELFF.

V gene TRBV5-6 combines with J gene TRBJ1-2, with D maybe TRBD1 (5 bases). Germline V CDR1 and CDR2: SGHDT, YYEEEE. Trimming took 0 bases from V and 8 from J, leaving 11 bases between them. The CDR3 has 13 amino acids. In DNA, the CDR3 is TGTGCCAGCAGCTTGGAAGGGGTTGGAGGCTACACCTTC. Its protein product is CASSLEGVGGYTF.

This sequence joins TRBV6-5 and TRBJ1-2; D might be TRBD1 (6 bases). Germline CDR1 reads MNHEY; CDR2 reads SVGAGI. V lost 5 bases, J lost 4 bases, and 14 bases lay in between. The CDR3 length is 14 residues. The CDR3 loop is CASSQTGRAYGYTF. The CDR3 DNA reads as TGTGCCAGCAGTCAAACAGGGAGGGCCTATGGCTACACCTTC.

The rearrangement links TRBV5-1 to TRBJ1-1, with D perhaps matching TRBD1 (6 bases). Germline CDR1 and CDR2: SGHRS and YFSETQ. This CDR3 contains 16 residues. The V and J ends lost 0 bases and 4 bases respectively, with 16 bases between them. The CDR3 is CASSLAALGAGTEAFF. The CDR3 bases are TGCGCCAGCAGCTTGGCCGCGTTGGGGGCCGGCACTGAAGCTTTCTTT.

The CDR3 DNA reads TGTGCCAGACCACCTAGGACTCGACTCACCGGGGAGCTGTTTTTT. It encodes CARPPRTRLTGELFF. The genes are TRBV9 and TRBJ2-2; maybe TRBD2 (5 bases). There are 15 residues in the CDR3. CDR1 is SGDLS, CDR2 YYNGEE, per germline. The germline V and J ends were trimmed by 8 bases and 4 bases, with 18 bases remaining between them.

The V call is TRBV11-3, the J call TRBJ1-4; D is perhaps TRBD1 (6 bases). The V end was cut by 6 bases, the J end by 1 base, with 9 bases between. Germline V gene lookup returns CDR1 SGHNT and CDR2 YENEEA. The CDR3 sequence is 14 residues long. CDR3 loop: CASSPGETNEKLFF. The DNA for the CDR3 is TGTGCCAGCAGTCCAGGGGAAACTAATGAAAAACTGTTTTTT.

This clone was detected only a few times. The chain has TRBV28 and TRBJ2-2; D is undetermined. This CDR3 region has 15 residues. Trimming removed 7 bases from V and 0 bases from J, with 12 bases in between. Germline values: CDR1 MDHEN, CDR2 SYDVKM. The CDR3 loop is CASTLGGANTGELFF. The CDR3 bases are TGTGCCAGCACCCTCGGCGGCGCGAACACCGGGGAGCTGTTTTTT.

The chain links TRBV27 to TRBJ1-6, with D possibly matching TRBD1 (5 bases). This CDR3 is 12 amino acids long. Germline CDR1 is MNHEY and CDR2 is SMNVEV (reference sequence). V lost 5 bases, J lost 9 bases, and 8 bases lay in between. As DNA, the CDR3 is TGTGCCAGCAGTCCTAGGGGTTCACCCCTCCACTTT. It encodes CASSPRGSPLHF.

The chain carries TRBV14 and TRBJ1-2; D is perhaps TRBD1 (6 bases). This CDR3 has 15 residues. V lost 1 base, J lost 4 bases, and 13 bases lay in between. Germline V gene sequence: CDR1 SGHDN, CDR2 FVKESK. Here the CDR3 reads CASSQVSGGLYGYTF. The CDR3 nucleotides read TGTGCCAGCAGCCAAGTGTCCGGGGGGCTCTATGGCTACACCTTC.

The chain links TRBV9 to TRBJ2-7; TRBD2 matches at 7 bases. Germline trimming cut 0 bases from V and 3 bases from J; bases unmatched to any gene: 6. Germline CDR1 is SGDLS and CDR2 is YYNGEE. This CDR3 is 15 amino acids long. CDR3 nucleotide sequence: TGTGCCAGCAGCGTAGGTCTAGCGGCTAACTACGAGCAGTACTTC. Encoded protein: CASSVGLAANYEQYF.

V and J are TRBV18 and TRBJ1-1; 7 positions agree with TRBD1. The CDR3 covers 15 residues. Germline V CDR1 and CDR2: KGHSH, LQKENI. V dropped 5 bases and J dropped 3; count of bases not matched to a gene: 9. CDR3 nucleotides: TGTGCCAGCTCAGTTAGACAGGGACTGGACACTGAAGCTTTCTTT. Its translation is CASSVRQGLDTEAFF.

The chain has TRBV27 and TRBJ2-7; TRBD2 matches 9 bases. V shed 7 bases, J shed 6 bases, and the junction held 10 bases outside the gene matches. Looked up from germline, CDR1 is MNHEY and CDR2 is SMNVEV (reference sequence). This CDR3 has 14 amino acids. CDR3 loop: CASNASGRKGEQYF. The CDR3 DNA reads as TGTGCCAGCAACGCGAGCGGGAGGAAGGGCGAGCAGTACTTC.

V and J are TRBV25-1 and TRBJ2-1; TRBD1 agrees at 7 bases. With 3 bases clipped from V and 4 bases from J, the junction kept 12 bases outside the gene matches. The CDR3 is made up of 17 amino acids. The V gene's germline CDR1 is MGHDK and CDR2 SYGVNS. CDR3 coding DNA: TGTGCCAGCAGTGACCGAACAGGGGTCGGCGGATACAATGAGCAGTTCTTC. Its translation is CASSDRTGVGGYNEQFF.

The rearrangement joins TRBV6-5 to TRBJ1-2; possibly TRBD1 for D (6 bases). The CDR3 totals 15 residues. The V end lost 2 bases, the J end lost 2 bases, and 12 bases lay between the germline ends. Germline CDR1 MNHEY, CDR2 SVGAGI. CDR3 sequence (DNA): TGTGCCAGCAGTTACGGAGTTCAGGGGAACTATGGCTACACCTTC. Its protein is CASSYGVQGNYGYTF.

The V call is TRBV28, the J call TRBJ1-3; D ambiguous. Trimming left V 4 bases short and J 4 bases short, with 8 bases between. The CDR3 has 13 amino acids. The germline V gene encodes CDR1 MDHEN and CDR2 SYDVKM. CDR3 in amino acids: CASSWAVGNTIYF. CDR3 DNA sequence: TGTGCCAGCAGTTGGGCAGTAGGAAACACCATATATTTT.

J is TRBJ2-2 and V is TRBV27; D is ambiguous. This CDR3 has 12 residues. With 1 base removed from V and 6 bases from J, the gap between germline ends came to 3 bases. CDR1 MNHEY and CDR2 SMNVEV come from the germline V gene (reference sequence). CDR3 nucleotide sequence: TGTGCCAGCAGTTTATACTCCGGGGAGCTGTTTTTT. It specifies CASSLYSGELFF.

This chain links TRBV18 with TRBJ1-5; 7 bases agree with TRBD1. This CDR3 is built from 15 residues. Trimming removed 4 bases from V and 0 bases from J; junction bases left unmatched: 3. Germline loops: CDR1 KGHSH, CDR2 LQKENI. CDR3 loop: CASSLDRISNQPQHF. Written as DNA, the CDR3 is TGTGCCAGCTCACTGGACAGGATTAGCAATCAGCCCCAGCATTTT.

This chain connects TRBV28 to TRBJ2-5, with 8 bases aligning to TRBD1. V trimming: 3 bases; J trimming: 4 bases; junction bases outside the gene matches: 10. CDR3 length: 16 residues. Germline loops: CDR1 MDHEN, CDR2 SYDVKM. The DNA of the CDR3 is TGTGCCAGCAGTTTGTCCGGACAGGGACAAGTAGAGACCCAGTACTTC. Its protein product is CASSLSGQGQVETQYF.

V gene TRBV5-8 combines with J gene TRBJ2-7, with 7 bases aligning to TRBD1. CDR1 and CDR2 from the germline V gene are SGHTS and YDEGEE. The CDR3 sequence is 14 residues long. With V trimmed by 4 bases and J by 6 bases, 10 bases remained unmatched. The DNA for the CDR3 is TGTGCCAGCAGCCGGCACAGGGGACGAAGCGAGCAGTACTTC. Its translation: CASSRHRGRSEQYF.

The rearrangement uses TRBV10-1 and TRBJ2-1; 10 bases align to TRBD1. CDR1 and CDR2 (germline): WNHNN, SYGVQD (reference sequence). V lost 6 bases, J lost 7 bases, and 9 bases stayed unmatched. The CDR3 sequence is 15 residues long. CDR3 in amino acids: CASSPPGQGFNEQFF. The CDR3 DNA reads as TGCGCCAGCAGCCCCCCGGGACAGGGGTTTAATGAGCAGTTCTTC.